These 8 T cell receptor beta chains originate from one sample sequenced in a study of blood T cell repertoires in COVID-19. Data came from immunoSEQ multiplex PCR; TCRdb stores just in-frame clones and leaves some out. The sample lists roughly 260,000 clones; over 75% were seen once. Sample: peripheral blood. The receptors here all came from a woman between 40 and 55 years old who had recovered from COVID-19.

The chain's CDR3 is CASRPTGRETQYF. In nucleotides, the CDR3 is TGTGCCAGCAGACCGACAGGGAGAGAGACCCAGTACTTC. This chain links TRBV5-8 with TRBJ2-5, with 7 bases aligning to TRBD1. J was trimmed by 4 bases and V by 5 bases; bases with no gene match: 5. Germline V gives CDR1 SGHTS, CDR2 YDEGEE. The CDR3 is 13 residues long.

J is TRBJ2-5 and V is TRBV7-9; 12 nucleotides agree with TRBD1. J was trimmed by 5 bases and V by 3 bases; bases with no gene match: 7. Per the germline V gene, CDR1 is SEHNR and CDR2 is FQNEAQ (reference sequence). The CDR3 is made up of 16 amino acids. CDR3 loop: CASSLGDRGLRETQYF. The CDR3 bases are TGTGCCAGCAGCTTGGGGGACAGGGGGCTACGGGAGACCCAGTACTTC. The complete variable domain, with remaining parts taken from reference TRBV7-9 and TRBJ2-5, reads DTGVSQNPRHKITKRGQNVTFRCDPISEHNRLYWYRQTLGQGPEFLTYFQNEAQLEKSRLLSDRFSAERPKGSFSTLEIQRTEQGDSAMYLCASSLGDRGLRETQYFGPGTRLLVL.

This rearrangement joins TRBV5-6 to TRBJ1-5; D gene uncertain. The CDR3 is 14 amino acids. CDR1 SGHDT and CDR2 YYEEEE come from the germline V gene. Trimming removed 0 bases at V and 5 bases at J, with 9 bases between. CDR3 DNA sequence: TGTGCCAGCAGCTTGGGCCAGAGGGATCAGCCCCAGCATTTT. This translates into CASSLGQRDQPQHF.

V usage is TRBV12-2 and J usage is TRBJ2-1; the table's D call TRBD1 went unverified against the DNA. TRBV12-2 constitutes a pseudogene. The CDR3 length is 15 residues. The CDR3, as DNA: TGTGCAAGTCGCCCCAGGGGTATCACCTACAATGAGCAGTTCTTC. It encodes CASRPRGITYNEQFF.

This chain joins TRBV7-2 and TRBJ2-7; TRBD1 matches 7 bases. Per the germline V gene, CDR1 is SGHTA and CDR2 is FQGNSA. This CDR3 has 15 residues. Trimming at V came to 2 bases and at J to 0 bases, leaving 4 bases not matched to a gene. The CDR3 region has the DNA TGTGCCAGCAGCTTAACAGGGGAGAGCTCCTACGAGCAGTACTTC. This translates into CASSLTGESSYEQYF. Full variable domain (rest looked up from reference TRBV7-2 and TRBJ2-7): GAGVSQSPSNKVTEKGKDVELRCDPISGHTALYWYRQSLGQGLEFLIYFQGNSAPDKSGLPSDRFSAERTGGSVSTLTIQRTQQEDSAVYLCASSLTGESSYEQYFGPGTRLTVT.

The gene calls are TRBV2 and TRBJ1-5; no firm D call. The CDR3 totals 13 residues. V dropped 6 bases and J dropped 3 bases, with 9 bases sitting between them. Germline lookup yields CDR1 SNHLY and CDR2 FYNNEI. The CDR3 nucleotides read TGTGCCAGCAGGGAGTATCTCAATCAGCCCCAGCATTTT. The encoded protein is CASREYLNQPQHF.

The rearrangement joins TRBV30 to TRBJ2-3, with TRBD2 identical over 7 bases. CDR3 length: 15 residues. Losses at the gene ends were 4 bases for V and 1 base for J; bases not matched to a gene: 8. In germline, CDR1 is GTSNPN, CDR2 SVGIG (reference sequence). Here the CDR3 reads CAWMRAGKGTDTQYF. CDR3 nucleotide sequence: TGTGCCTGGATGCGAGCGGGAAAGGGCACAGATACGCAGTATTTT.

This chain uses TRBV5-4 with TRBJ2-1; the match to TRBD1 covers 8 bases. Trimming removed 1 base from V and 7 bases from J; junction bases left unmatched: 4. Germline values: CDR1 SGHNT, CDR2 YYREEE (reference sequence). CDR3 length: 14 amino acids. CDR3: CASSLRTGRNEQFF. CDR3 coding DNA: TGTGCCAGCAGCTTGCGGACAGGGCGGAATGAGCAGTTCTTC.